What follows are 27 T cell receptor beta chains derived from one specimen sequenced in a study of blood T cell repertoires in COVID-19. Data came from immunoSEQ multiplex PCR; TCRdb stores just in-frame clones and leaves some out. The sample records 85,000 to 120,000 clones, roughly 87% being singletons. The sample comprised peripheral blood. The receptors originated from a woman between 50 and 59 years old with COVID-19, enrolled during active disease.

This clone was seen only once. V and J are TRBV29-1 and TRBJ2-1, with D hard to call. The CDR3 is 13 residues long. CDR1 is SQVTM and CDR2 is ANQGSEA in the germline V gene. V was clipped by 2 bases and J by 0 bases, with 5 bases between them. The chain's CDR3 is CSVEPSSYNEQFF. The CDR3 nucleotides read TGCAGCGTTGAACCGAGCTCCTACAATGAGCAGTTCTTC.

The chain employs TRBV11-2 and TRBJ2-7, with 10 bases matching TRBD1. The V gene end was trimmed by 1 base and the J gene end by 5 bases; junction bases not matched to a gene: 2. CDR1 and CDR2 from the germline V gene are SGHAT and FQNNGV. This CDR3 has 14 residues. CDR3 sequence: CASSLGTGGHEQYF. The CDR3 DNA is TGTGCCAGCAGCTTAGGGACAGGGGGGCACGAGCAGTACTTC.

The rearrangement uses TRBV7-2 and TRBJ2-5, with 8 nucleotides matching TRBD2. The CDR3 is made up of 15 amino acids. Germline loops: CDR1 SGHTA, CDR2 FQGNSA. Trimming cost V 8 bases and J 0 bases; bases outside gene matches: 8. The CDR3 is CASSGGPQYQETQYF. Written as DNA, the CDR3 is TGTGCCAGCTCGGGGGGGCCGCAGTACCAAGAGACCCAGTACTTC.

J is TRBJ2-7 and V is TRBV6-2 or TRBV6-3; 9 nucleotides match TRBD1. From germline, CDR1 is MNHEY and CDR2 SVGEGT. The V gene end was trimmed by 4 bases and the J gene end by 3 bases; junction bases not matched to a gene: 7. This CDR3 is built from 15 residues. The CDR3 loop is CASSFGDREFYEQYF. Written as DNA, the CDR3 is TGTGCCAGCAGTTTTGGGGACAGGGAGTTCTACGAGCAGTACTTC.

CDR3 loop: CASSQGAYQPQHF. For the CDR3, the DNA is TGTGCCAGCAGCCAGGGGGCGTATCAGCCCCAGCATTTT. The chain carries TRBV7-9 and TRBJ1-5; 8 bases are shared with TRBD1. V shed 5 bases, J shed 5 bases, and the junction held 2 bases outside the gene matches. Germline-derived CDR1 and CDR2 are SEHNR and FQNEAQ (reference sequence). The CDR3 totals 13 residues.

The rearrangement links TRBV6-1 to TRBJ2-7; the match to TRBD1 covers 8 bases. The CDR3 consists of 16 residues. Germline assignment: CDR1 MNHNS and CDR2 SASEGT. J lost 0 bases, V lost 4 bases, and 8 bases had no gene match. The CDR3 sequence: CASSGIRTGTSYEQYF. In DNA form, the CDR3 reads TGTGCCAGCAGTGGGATCCGGACAGGGACCTCCTACGAGCAGTACTTC.

The chain recombines TRBV28 with TRBJ1-5; D is uncertain. The CDR3 is made up of 14 amino acids. Trimming took off 3 bases at V and 3 bases at J, with 9 bases between the two ends. Germline loops: CDR1 MDHEN, CDR2 SYDVKM. The CDR3 nucleotides are TGTGCCAGCAGTTTTAGTCAAGACAATCAGCCCCAGCATTTT. Translating it yields CASSFSQDNQPQHF.

This clone was picked up a small number of times. This rearrangement joins TRBV27 to TRBJ2-1; 14 positions agree with TRBD2. With 5 bases clipped from V and 9 bases from J, the junction kept 0 bases outside the gene matches. From germline, CDR1 is MNHEY and CDR2 SMNVEV (reference sequence). This CDR3 contains 13 residues. Written as DNA, the CDR3 is TGTGCCAGCAGTGGGACTAGCGGGGGTGAGCAGTTCTTC. It specifies CASSGTSGGEQFF.

The V gene is TRBV10-3, the J gene TRBJ1-2; the match to TRBD1 covers 8 bases. The CDR3 length is 14 residues. After removal of 5 bases from V and 4 bases from J, the junction contained 6 bases not matched to a gene. Germline CDR1 reads ENHRY; CDR2 reads SYGVKD. The chain's CDR3 is CAISLGQGSYGYTF. CDR3 DNA: TGTGCCATCAGTTTAGGACAGGGTAGCTATGGCTACACCTTC.

The chain uses TRBV28 and TRBJ2-7; 11 nucleotides line up with TRBD2. Germline trimming cut 11 bases from V and 0 bases from J; bases unmatched to any gene: 18. This CDR3 region has 18 residues. Germline assignment: CDR1 MDHEN and CDR2 SYDVKM. The CDR3 loop is CAVMGPPGTSGLSYEQYF. In DNA, the CDR3 is TGTGCCGTTATGGGGCCCCCCGGGACTAGCGGTCTCTCCTACGAGCAGTACTTC.

This clone appeared a few times. The rearrangement uses TRBV10-3 and TRBJ2-5, with D possibly TRBD2 on 6 matching bases. Trimming left V 8 bases short and J 0 bases short, with 13 bases between. This CDR3 spans 14 amino acids. The V gene's germline CDR1 is ENHRY and CDR2 SYGVKD. In DNA form, the CDR3 reads TGTGCCATCGGGTTAACTAGCAACCAAGAGACCCAGTACTTC. Residues: CAIGLTSNQETQYF.

This rearrangement joins TRBV12-5 to TRBJ2-3; weak D call: TRBD2 (5 bases). V was trimmed by 5 bases and J by 3 bases, leaving 15 bases between them. Germline V CDR1 and CDR2: LGHNT, FRNRAP. CDR3 length equals 15 residues. The chain's CDR3 is CASGLARTATDTQYF. CDR3 DNA: TGTGCTAGTGGTCTAGCTCGGACGGCGACAGATACGCAGTATTTT. The full variable domain, rest sourced from reference TRBV12-5 and TRBJ2-3, is DARVTQTPRHKVTEMGQEVTMRCQPILGHNTVFWYRQTMMQGLELLAYFRNRAPLDDSGMPKDRFSAEMPDATLATLKIQPSEPRDSAVYFCASGLARTATDTQYFGPGTRLTVL.

Comments on this clone: At the DNA level, this CDR3 is encoded by other sequences in the same sample as well. The rearrangement links TRBV19 to TRBJ1-2, with TRBD1 as a possible D gene (6 bases). There are 14 residues in the CDR3. Germline CDR1 and CDR2: LNHDA and SQIVND (reference sequence). Trimming took off 6 bases at V and 2 bases at J, with 13 bases between the two ends. CDR3 in amino acids: CASSPGQGNYGYTF. The CDR3 bases are TGTGCCAGTAGCCCCGGGCAGGGGAACTATGGCTACACCTTC.

CDR3 residues: CASSLTSGAGELFF. The CDR3 DNA follows: TGCGCCAGCAGCCTAACTAGCGGCGCCGGGGAGCTGTTTTTT. The chain uses TRBV4-3 and TRBJ2-2; 8 nucleotides line up with TRBD2. Germline V CDR1 and CDR2: LGHNA, YSLEER. The CDR3 sequence is 14 residues long. V was clipped by 4 bases and J by 6 bases; unmatched bases: 4.

The CDR3 DNA reads TGTGCCAGCAGTCCCAGGTCCATGAACACTGAAGCTTTCTTT. It codes for CASSPRSMNTEAFF. The genes are TRBV6-5 and TRBJ1-1; D is ambiguous. The CDR3 extends over 14 amino acids. Between the trimmed V and J ends, which lost 5 bases and 0 bases, there was a span of 10 bases. Germline CDR1 and CDR2: MNHEY and SVGAGI.

This clone was recorded a few times. The chain couples TRBV30 to TRBJ2-3; 12 bases are shared with TRBD2. The germline gives CDR1 GTSNPN, CDR2 SVGIG (reference sequence). This CDR3 comprises 16 residues. The V segment lost 8 bases and the J segment 0 bases; nucleotides outside the gene matches: 9. The CDR3 here is CAHRLAGATSTDTQYF. In DNA, the CDR3 is TGTGCCCATAGACTAGCGGGGGCCACTAGCACAGATACGCAGTATTTT.

The gene calls are TRBV9 and TRBJ2-1; 8 nucleotides agree with TRBD2. Trimming cost V 4 bases and J 5 bases; bases outside gene matches: 8. Germline loops: CDR1 SGDLS, CDR2 YYNGEE. The length of the CDR3 is 15 residues. For the CDR3, the DNA is TGTGCCAGCAGCCCAGGGACTAGTGCCGACAATGAGCAGTTCTTC. Translated: CASSPGTSADNEQFF.

The chain combines TRBV19 with TRBJ1-4, with 7 bases that match TRBD1. V lost 7 bases and J lost 0; bases outside the gene matches: 11. Germline V CDR1 and CDR2: LNHDA, SQIVND (reference sequence). The CDR3 length is 17 residues. This chain's CDR3 is CASTTGDTSATNEKLFF. CDR3 in DNA: TGTGCCAGTACCACAGGGGATACTAGTGCAACTAATGAAAAACTGTTTTTT.

The rearrangement links TRBV18 to TRBJ1-2, with TRBD1 identical over 7 bases. The V and J ends lost 0 bases and 5 bases, in that order; junction bases with no gene match: 18. This CDR3 is built from 19 residues. In germline, CDR1 is KGHSH, CDR2 LQKENI. CDR3 sequence (DNA): TGTGCCAGCTCACCACCCAACTACTCGACAGGGACCCGCCTATATGGCTACACCTTC. Encoded protein: CASSPPNYSTGTRLYGYTF. Full variable domain (missing parts from reference TRBV18 and TRBJ1-2): NAGVMQNPRHLVRRRGQEARLRCSPMKGHSHVYWYRQLPEEGLKFMVYLQKENIIDESGMPKERFSAEFPKEGPSILRIQQVVRGDSAAYFCASSPPNYSTGTRLYGYTFGSGTRLTVV.

The rearrangement links TRBV4-1 to TRBJ1-4, with TRBD1 as a possible D gene (5 bases). Germline assignment: CDR1 MGHRA and CDR2 YSYEKL. V lost 1 base to trimming and J lost 5 bases, with 14 bases between them. The CDR3 loop spans 16 amino acids. CDR3 in DNA: TGCGCCAGCAGCCAAGGGACACCCCTTGGAAATGAAAAACTGTTTTTT. It yields the protein CASSQGTPLGNEKLFF.

This clone was recorded once. The J gene is TRBJ1-6, the V gene TRBV6-5, with unresolved D. The V end was cut by 6 bases, the J end by 3 bases, with 12 bases between. Germline V gives CDR1 MNHEY, CDR2 SVGAGI. This CDR3 has 15 residues. CDR3 DNA sequence: TGTGCCAGCAGGGAGGCGCTCCACTATAATTCACCCCTCCACTTT. Translated: CASREALHYNSPLHF.

The V call is TRBV18, the J call TRBJ2-2, with TRBD2 matching over 9 bases. The CDR3 is 16 amino acids. J gave up 3 bases and V 1 base, and 3 bases lay outside the gene matches. Germline V lookup: CDR1 KGHSH, CDR2 LQKENI. The CDR3: CASSPRQREDTGELFF. DNA for the CDR3: TGTGCCAGCTCACCACGTCAGCGGGAGGACACCGGGGAGCTGTTTTTT.

This clone has a single count. J is TRBJ1-1 and V is TRBV3-1 (or the pseudogene TRBV3-2), with 9 bases fitting TRBD1. Germline V gene sequence: CDR1 LGHDT, CDR2 YNNKEL (reference sequence). The CDR3 covers 15 residues. Losses at the gene ends were 0 bases for V and 10 bases for J; bases not matched to a gene: 9. The CDR3 protein is CASSQEPRDRDGAFF. The DNA of the CDR3 is TGTGCCAGCAGCCAAGAACCACGGGACAGGGACGGAGCTTTCTTT.

V and J are TRBV3-1 (or the pseudogene TRBV3-2) and TRBJ2-2; 11 bases are a match to TRBD2. Looked up from germline, CDR1 is LGHDT and CDR2 is YNNKEL (reference sequence). CDR3 length: 15 amino acids. Trimming took 6 bases from V and 6 from J; bases not matched to a gene: 6. The CDR3 region has the DNA TGTGCCAGCAGGAATAGCGGGGGGGTGGCCGGGGAGCTGTTTTTT. It encodes CASRNSGGVAGELFF.

V gene TRBV19 combines with J gene TRBJ1-5, with D possibly TRBD1 on 5 matching bases. CDR3 length: 14 residues. Germline CDR1 LNHDA, CDR2 SQIVND (reference sequence). V was trimmed by 5 bases and J by 3 bases, leaving 11 bases between them. CDR3 DNA sequence: TGTGCCAGTAGTGCCGGGACTAACAATCAGCCCCAGCATTTT. Encoded protein: CASSAGTNNQPQHF.

This clone was found once. This chain joins TRBV4-1 and TRBJ1-6; no definite D call. Germline values: CDR1 MGHRA, CDR2 YSYEKL. V was pared by 0 bases and J by 0 bases, with 6 bases between. The CDR3 sequence is 16 residues long. The CDR3 coding sequence is TGCGCCAGCAGCCAAGAATGGAGCTCCTATAATTCACCCCTCCACTTT. It translates to CASSQEWSSYNSPLHF.

The V call is TRBV15, the J call TRBJ2-1; 10 nucleotides line up with TRBD2. The CDR3 length is 15 residues. The J segment lost 4 bases and the V segment lost 3 bases, leaving 3 bases of the junction unmatched. Germline CDR1 and CDR2: LNHNV and YYDKDF (reference sequence). CDR3 protein: CATSSGTSVYNEQFF. The CDR3 DNA reads TGTGCCACCAGCAGCGGGACTAGCGTTTACAATGAGCAGTTCTTC. Full variable domain (rest looked up from reference TRBV15 and TRBJ2-1): DAMVIQNPRYQVTQFGKPVTLSCSQTLNHNVMYWYQQKSSQAPKLLFHYYDKDFNNEADTPDNFQSRRPNTSFCFLDIRSPGLGDTAMYLCATSSGTSVYNEQFFGPGTRLTVL.